This TCR beta chain was obtained from a study of T cells in Graves' hyperthyroidism and ophthalmopathy. What was amplified from RNA transcripts were TCR beta CDR3 regions. The HTBI primer set served for first-round RT-PCR of the TCR CDR3. One entry per CDR3 protein results from TCRdb running MiXCR on the multiplex PCR reads. The sample records approximately 380,000 distinct CDR3 sequences, approximately 19% being singletons. The CDR3 runs 12 residues. CDR1 is MNHNS, CDR2 SASEGT, per germline. V lost 7 bases to trimming and J lost 7 bases, with 11 bases between them. Turning to this clonotype: Its cognate antigen is unknown.

Study-wide results and limits: Ophthalmopathy was identified by the model a median around 6.9 months ahead of onset.

Sequenced input: blood. This TCR was sampled from a woman between 18 and 30 years old with Graves' hyperthyroidism. The gene calls are TRBV6-1 and TRBJ1-5; possible D gene TRBD1, 5 bases. The CDR3 nucleotides read TGTGCCAGCACGGGGGTCGGGCAGCCCCAGCATTTT. Protein: CASTGVGQPQHF.